This is a list of T cell receptor beta chains from one sample in a study of PD-L1 blockade in urothelial cancer. Profiled with immunoSEQ multiplex PCR; TCRdb holds only in-frame clones, not every one. The sample shows tens of thousands of clones, more than 75% of them seen only once. The source was PBMCs, collected around atezolizumab (anti-PD-L1) treatment. Receptors originate from a man in his sixties with urothelial cancer. CDR3s include the opening cysteine and the closing phenylalanine or tryptophan. The D gene is left open where the match is weak. Clone size is given for some rows only: seen once, a few or many times, or a class if the clone is expanded.

>TRBD1|NA|TRBV2|16|TRBJ1-6
CASSAEGQVLNSPLHF
TGTGCCAGCAGTGCAGAGGGACAGGTGCTAAATTCACCCCTCCACTTT
>NA|NA|TRBV7-9|15|TRBJ1-2
CASSPQGIANYGYTF
TGTGCCAGCAGCCCCCAGGGGATAGCTAACTATGGCTACACCTTC
>TRBD1|NA|TRBV27|12|TRBJ2-7
CASSFTGGEQYF
TGTGCCAGCAGTTTTACAGGGGGTGAGCAGTACTTC
>NA|NA|TRBV28|16|TRBJ2-5
CASSSVGGGFQETQYF
TGTGCCAGCAGTTCCGTTGGGGGGGGCTTCCAAGAGACCCAGTACTTC
>TRBD1|NA|TRBV10-1|16|TRBJ1-2
CASSPQGALSGYGYTF
TGCGCCAGCAGCCCACAGGGGGCGCTTTCTGGCTATGGCTACACCTTC
>NA|NA|TRBV28|14|TRBJ2-1
CASHPGGGTNEQFF
TGTGCCAGCCACCCGGGAGGGGGCACGAATGAGCAGTTCTTC
>TRBD2|NA|TRBV9|14|TRBJ2-7
CASSVGLAAYEQYF
TGTGCCAGCAGCGTAGGACTAGCGGCTTACGAGCAGTACTTC
>NA|once|TRBV6-1|13|TRBJ2-7
CASCPGTGDEQYF
TGTGCCAGCTGTCCCGGGACTGGGGACGAGCAGTACTTC
>TRBD1|NA|TRBV10-3|14|TRBJ1-3
CAISGEGAGNTIYF
TGTGCCATCAGTGGAGAGGGGGCAGGAAACACCATATATTTT
>NA|NA|TRBV21-1|18|TRBJ2-2
CASSKDPGQGASTGELFF
TGTGCCAGCAGCAAAGATCCGGGACAGGGGGCGAGCACCGGGGAGCTGTTTTTT
>TRBD2|NA|TRBV9|14|TRBJ2-7
CASSVAGEGNEQYF
TGTGCCAGCAGCGTAGCTGGGGAGGGTAACGAGCAGTACTTC
>NA|NA|TRBV28|14|TRBJ2-3
CASSFGGSIDTQYF
TGTGCCAGCAGTTTCGGGGGTTCCATCGATACGCAGTATTTT
>TRBD1|NA|TRBV5-1|14|TRBJ1-2
CASSPRTGGYGYTF
TGCGCCAGCAGCCCCCGGACAGGGGGTTATGGCTACACCTTC
>TRBD1|NA|TRBV18|14|TRBJ1-4
CASSPRDRWEKLFF
TGTGCCAGCTCACCCCGGGACAGGTGGGAGAAACTGTTTTTT
>TRBD1|NA|TRBV19|14|TRBJ1-1
CASSSGTGNTEAFF
TGTGCCAGTAGTTCCGGGACAGGGAACACTGAAGCTTTCTTT
>TRBD1|NA|TRBV7-2|14|TRBJ1-2
CASSLKWQGAGYTF
TGTGCCAGCAGCTTAAAATGGCAGGGGGCCGGCTACACCTTC
>TRBD1|few|TRBV5-4|13|TRBJ1-1
CASSLDRGAEAFF
TGTGCCAGCAGCCTGGACAGGGGCGCTGAAGCTTTCTTT
>NA|NA|TRBV2|16|TRBJ2-2
CASSVVEGGIPGELFF
TGTGCCAGCAGTGTCGTCGAAGGGGGTATTCCCGGGGAGCTGTTTTTT
>NA|NA|TRBV19|14|TRBJ2-2
CASSISGNTGELFF
TGTGCCAGTAGTATTTCCGGGAACACCGGGGAGCTGTTTTTT
>TRBD1|NA|TRBV10-2|13|TRBJ2-7
CASSVGQGYEQYF
TGCGCCAGTAGTGTCGGACAGGGCTACGAGCAGTACTTC